Presented here are 32 T cell receptor beta chains from one specimen sequenced in a study of cytomegalovirus exposure and HLA in healthy donors. PCR was performed using 60 Vbeta and 13 Jbeta primers. Libraries were prepared by immunoSEQ multiplex PCR; TCRdb keeps only in-frame clonotypes and omits some of them. The profile shows 90,000 to 130,000 clones, around 80% of them singletons. Sequencing used PBMCs. The receptors here all came from a young man in good health and CMV-seropositive.

The chain carries TRBV20-1 and TRBJ1-2; D ambiguous. This CDR3 is 11 amino acids long. V lost 2 bases, J lost 4 bases, and 5 bases lay in between. Germline CDR1 is DFQATT and CDR2 is SNEGSKA (reference sequence). CDR3 DNA: TGCAGTGCTAGACCCGTCTATGGCTACACCTTC. Protein sequence: CSARPVYGYTF.

The rearrangement joins TRBV5-4 to TRBJ2-5; 9 nucleotides match TRBD1. Germline-derived CDR1 and CDR2 are SGHNT and YYREEE (reference sequence). J gave up 5 bases and V 0 bases, and 2 bases lay outside the gene matches. This CDR3 contains 14 residues. CDR3 nucleotide sequence: TGTGCCAGCAGCTTGGGGGACAGGGTTGAGACCCAGTACTTC. Residues: CASSLGDRVETQYF.

This clone is a singleton in its sample. This chain links TRBV6-4 with TRBJ2-1; a possible D gene is TRBD2 (7 bases). V was pared by 5 bases and J by 6 bases, with 23 bases between. The CDR3 consists of 17 residues. From germline, CDR1 is MRHNA and CDR2 SNTAGT. The CDR3 is CASSPSVGGGLLNEQFF. Written as DNA, the CDR3 is TGTGCCAGCAGTCCCTCTGTAGGGGGGGGGCTACTCAATGAGCAGTTCTTC.

V usage is TRBV11-2 and J usage is TRBJ1-5; D not certain. The CDR3 runs 14 residues. Germline-derived CDR1 and CDR2 are SGHAT and FQNNGV. V was clipped by 5 bases and J by 3 bases, with 11 bases between them. This CDR3 is CASSRDNNNQPQHF. CDR3 DNA: TGTGCCAGCAGCCGAGACAATAACAATCAGCCCCAGCATTTT. The full variable domain, rest sourced from reference TRBV11-2 and TRBJ1-5, is EAGVAQSPRYKIIEKRQSVAFWCNPISGHATLYWYQQILGQGPKLLIQFQNNGVVDDSQLPKDRFSAERLKGVDSTLKIQPAKLEDSAVYLCASSRDNNNQPQHFGDGTRLSIL.

The rearrangement uses TRBV20-1 and TRBJ1-2; D might be TRBD1 (5 bases). This CDR3 has 10 amino acids. The germline CDR1 and CDR2 sequences are DFQATT and SNEGSKA (reference sequence). The V end was cut by 3 bases, the J end by 6 bases, with 5 bases between. DNA of the CDR3: TGCAGTGCTAGCAGGGATGGCTACACCTTC. Translating it yields CSASRDGYTF.

This clone was counted a few times. The CDR3 DNA follows: TGCAGCGTTCAGAGGGGACAGCAAGAGACCCAGTACTTC. Residues: CSVQRGQQETQYF. This sequence joins TRBV29-1 and TRBJ2-5; the match to TRBD1 covers 7 bases. Unmatched junction bases numbered 5, after V lost 5 bases and J lost 2 bases. This CDR3 has 13 amino acids. Germline-derived CDR1 and CDR2 are SQVTM and ANQGSEA.

The chain uses TRBV28 and TRBJ2-2; maybe TRBD2 (5 bases). This CDR3 spans 13 amino acids. The V and J ends lost 7 bases and 4 bases respectively, with 10 bases between them. Germline-derived CDR1 and CDR2 are MDHEN and SYDVKM. For the CDR3, the DNA is TGTGCCAGCAAAGGACTTTTCACCGGGGAGCTGTTTTTT. Protein: CASKGLFTGELFF.

The chain recombines TRBV2 with TRBJ2-7, with D hard to call. Trimming cost V 4 bases and J 0 bases, with 13 bases left between them. This CDR3 has 15 residues. In germline, CDR1 is SNHLY, CDR2 FYNNEI. CDR3 nucleotide sequence: TGTGCCAGCAGTGCCGAACCTAAAAGCTCCTACGAGCAGTACTTC. Translated, it gives CASSAEPKSSYEQYF. Using reference TRBV2 and TRBJ2-7 for the parts outside the CDR3, the full variable domain is EPEVTQTPSHQVTQMGQEVILRCVPISNHLYFYWYRQILGQKVEFLVSFYNNEISEKSEIFDDQFSVERPDGSNFTLKIRSTKLEDSAMYFCASSAEPKSSYEQYFGPGTRLTVT.

In DNA form, the CDR3 reads TGTGCCAGCAGCTTTGGCGAGGTTAGCACAGATACGCAGTATTTT. It specifies CASSFGEVSTDTQYF. The rearrangement links TRBV5-4 to TRBJ2-3; D is unresolved. The V end was cut by 2 bases, the J end by 0 bases, with 10 bases between. This CDR3 is 15 amino acids long. The germline CDR1 and CDR2 sequences are SGHNT and YYREEE (reference sequence). Complete variable domain (other parts from reference TRBV5-4 and TRBJ2-3): ETGVTQSPTHLIKTRGQQVTLRCSSQSGHNTVSWYQQALGQGPQFIFQYYREEENGRGNFPPRFSGLQFPNYSSELNVNALELDDSALYLCASSFGEVSTDTQYFGPGTRLTVL.

The V gene is TRBV6-1, the J gene TRBJ2-7; D perhaps matches TRBD2 (7 bases). Between the trimmed V and J ends, which lost 7 bases and 3 bases, there was a span of 16 bases. Germline loops: CDR1 MNHNS, CDR2 SASEGT. CDR3 length equals 14 residues. CDR3 protein: CASKLRGASYEQYV. In nucleotides, the CDR3 is TGTGCCAGCAAGCTCCGGGGGGCCAGCTACGAGCAGTACGTC.

This chain joins TRBV6-5 and TRBJ2-1; the match to TRBD2 covers 8 bases. Germline CDR1 and CDR2: MNHEY and SVGAGI. This CDR3 is built from 15 residues. The V and J ends lost 0 bases and 6 bases, in that order; junction bases with no gene match: 4. CDR3 amino acids: CASSYSGGGPNEQFF. The CDR3 nucleotides read TGTGCCAGCAGTTACTCGGGCGGGGGGCCCAATGAGCAGTTCTTC.

The V and J genes are TRBV7-9 and TRBJ2-7; 7 bases are shared with TRBD1. V lost 1 base to trimming and J lost 0 bases; unmatched junction nucleotides: 15. Germline V gene lookup returns CDR1 SEHNR and CDR2 FQNEAQ (reference sequence). The CDR3 runs 19 residues. This CDR3 is CASSLGAGLGGWSSYEQYF. In DNA, the CDR3 is TGTGCCAGCAGCTTAGGGGCCGGTTTAGGGGGCTGGAGCTCCTACGAGCAGTACTTC.

This sequence joins TRBV5-1 and TRBJ2-1; 10 nucleotides match TRBD2. This CDR3 is 16 amino acids long. Unmatched junction bases numbered 4, after V lost 0 bases and J lost 4 bases. Germline V gene data show CDR1 as SGHRS and CDR2 as YFSETQ. The CDR3: CASSLGGLADYNEQFF. CDR3 nucleotide sequence: TGCGCCAGCAGCTTGGGTGGACTAGCGGATTACAATGAGCAGTTCTTC.

V and J are TRBV6-1 and TRBJ2-5, with 7 bases lining up with TRBD1. The CDR3 runs to 13 residues. The ends lost 5 bases at V and 5 bases at J; junction bases unmatched: 5. The V gene's germline CDR1 is MNHNS and CDR2 SASEGT. CDR3 protein: CASSTGEWETQYF. The CDR3 DNA sequence: TGTGCCAGCAGTACAGGGGAGTGGGAGACCCAGTACTTC.

V is TRBV5-1 and J is TRBJ2-4; 8 positions agree with TRBD1. The J segment lost 8 bases and the V segment lost 0 bases, leaving 10 bases of the junction unmatched. Germline loops: CDR1 SGHRS, CDR2 YFSETQ. There are 16 residues in the CDR3. The CDR3 nucleotides are TGCGCCAGCAGCTTGGTGGGACGGACAGGGAAGTACATTCAGTACTTC. Translated, it gives CASSLVGRTGKYIQYF.

The chain employs TRBV28 and TRBJ2-1; perhaps TRBD2 as D (5 bases). The V end was cut by 6 bases, the J end by 2 bases, with 14 bases between. The germline gives CDR1 MDHEN, CDR2 SYDVKM. The CDR3 is 15 residues long. CDR3 bases: TGTGCCAGCAGCCTCAGGCTAGCAGCCTACAATGAGCAGTTCTTC. It encodes CASSLRLAAYNEQFF.

The genes are TRBV2 and TRBJ2-5; 9 bases map to TRBD1. Germline assignment: CDR1 SNHLY and CDR2 FYNNEI. V gave up 6 bases and J gave up 4 bases; unmatched junction bases: 3. The CDR3 has 13 amino acids. The CDR3, as DNA: TGTGCCAGCAGACCGGGACAGGGAGAGACCCAGTACTTC. Its translation: CASRPGQGETQYF.

Only one count was recorded for this clone. V is TRBV4-2 and J is TRBJ1-1, with TRBD1 matching over 8 bases. The CDR3 loop spans 15 amino acids. The germline V gene encodes CDR1 LGHNA and CDR2 YNFKEQ. Unmatched junction bases numbered 4, after V lost 3 bases and J lost 1 base. CDR3 protein: CASSHQGATNTEAFF. DNA of the CDR3: TGTGCCAGCAGCCATCAGGGGGCCACGAACACTGAAGCTTTCTTT.

This sequence joins TRBV4-1 and TRBJ2-1; TRBD2 agrees at 12 bases. Germline assignment: CDR1 MGHRA and CDR2 YSYEKL. This CDR3 spans 15 amino acids. Losses at the gene ends were 2 bases for V and 15 bases for J; bases not matched to a gene: 11. The CDR3 bases are TGCGCCAGCAGCCAACTGACTAGCGGGGGAGGAGGGTCGTTCTTC. Protein product: CASSQLTSGGGGSFF.

This rearrangement joins TRBV30 to TRBJ2-5; 8 bases are a match to TRBD1. The CDR3 extends over 14 amino acids. Germline V CDR1 and CDR2: GTSNPN, SVGIG (reference sequence). The V and J ends lost 0 bases and 2 bases, in that order; junction bases with no gene match: 2. The CDR3 sequence: CAWSVTGGQETQYF. The CDR3 nucleotides are TGTGCCTGGAGTGTAACAGGGGGACAAGAGACCCAGTACTTC.

This sequence joins TRBV2 and TRBJ1-4; 7 positions match TRBD1. V was pared by 8 bases and J by 2 bases, with 8 bases of the junction left unmatched. The CDR3 has 15 residues. The V gene's germline CDR1 is SNHLY and CDR2 FYNNEI. CDR3 bases: TGTGCCAGCGGGCGACAGGGCTCGACTAATGAAAAACTGTTTTTT. This gives the protein CASGRQGSTNEKLFF.

The chain employs TRBV2 and TRBJ1-4, with 7 positions matching TRBD1. Germline loops: CDR1 SNHLY, CDR2 FYNNEI. This CDR3 has 14 residues. The V gene end was trimmed by 5 bases and the J gene end by 12 bases; junction bases not matched to a gene: 12. The CDR3 protein is CASSRQGGTVQLFF. CDR3 bases: TGTGCCAGCAGTCGCCAGGGGGGAACTGTACAACTGTTTTTT.

The chain is built from TRBV4-2 and TRBJ2-5, with 11 bases lining up with TRBD2. V gave up 0 bases and J gave up 5 bases; unmatched junction bases: 2. This CDR3 region has 15 residues. Looked up from germline, CDR1 is LGHNA and CDR2 is YNFKEQ. The CDR3 DNA follows: TGTGCCAGCAGCCAAGAGACTAGCGGGGCGGAGACCCAGTACTTC. It encodes CASSQETSGAETQYF.

The chain combines TRBV4-1 with TRBJ2-1, with 13 positions matching TRBD2. The V gene end was trimmed by 5 bases and the J gene end by 5 bases; junction bases not matched to a gene: 9. Germline V gives CDR1 MGHRA, CDR2 YSYEKL. The CDR3 length is 17 residues. In nucleotides, the CDR3 is TGCGCCAGCAGCGTCCAAACCGGGACTAGCGGGGACAATGAGCAGTTCTTC. The encoded protein is CASSVQTGTSGDNEQFF.

The chain couples TRBV7-8 to TRBJ2-1; 16 bases align to TRBD2. Germline V gene sequence: CDR1 SGHVS, CDR2 FQNEAQ. This CDR3 comprises 18 residues. Germline trimming cut 3 bases from V and 1 base from J; bases unmatched to any gene: 3. The CDR3 protein is CASSLGLAGGMSYNEQFF. CDR3 nucleotide sequence: TGTGCCAGCAGCTTGGGACTAGCGGGGGGGATGTCCTACAATGAGCAGTTCTTC. Using reference TRBV7-8 and TRBJ2-1 for the parts outside the CDR3, the full variable domain is GAGVSQSPRYKVAKRGQDVALRCDPISGHVSLFWYQQALGQGPEFLTYFQNEAQLDKSGLPSDRFFAERPEGSVSTLKIQRTQQEDSAVYLCASSLGLAGGMSYNEQFFGPGTRLTVL.

This chain connects TRBV6-5 to TRBJ1-5; TRBD1 agrees at 7 bases. The CDR3 is 13 amino acids. V shed 4 bases, J shed 7 bases, and the junction held 4 bases outside the gene matches. From germline, CDR1 is MNHEY and CDR2 SVGAGI. This CDR3 is CASSFDRVQPQHF. CDR3 DNA: TGTGCCAGCAGTTTCGACAGGGTCCAGCCCCAGCATTTT.

This clone was seen a single time. This chain uses TRBV4-1 with TRBJ2-1; TRBD2 matches at 7 bases. CDR1 and CDR2 (germline): MGHRA, YSYEKL. The CDR3 runs 17 residues. J lost 4 bases, V lost 1 base, and 10 bases had no gene match. CDR3 nucleotides: TGCGCCAGCAGCCAAGGCCCCCAGGGAGCGGGGTACAATGAGCAGTTCTTC. It translates to CASSQGPQGAGYNEQFF.

This clone was seen a handful of times. The chain employs TRBV11-2 and TRBJ1-4; maybe TRBD1 (5 bases). Germline V gene data show CDR1 as SGHAT and CDR2 as FQNNGV. Trimming took off 3 bases at V and 8 bases at J, with 10 bases between the two ends. The CDR3 covers 13 residues. This CDR3 reads CASSFYGGEKLFF. The CDR3 DNA follows: TGTGCCAGCAGCTTTTATGGGGGGGAAAAACTGTTTTTT.

The rearrangement uses TRBV9 and TRBJ1-6; D gene unclear. Germline-derived CDR1 and CDR2 are SGDLS and YYNGEE. The length of the CDR3 is 14 residues. The V end was cut by 0 bases, the J end by 7 bases, with 8 bases between. The CDR3: CASSVVEINSPLHF. The CDR3 nucleotides read TGTGCCAGCAGCGTAGTAGAGATCAATTCACCCCTCCACTTT.

This clone was picked up a small number of times. This sequence joins TRBV7-8 and TRBJ2-1; 8 bases map to TRBD2. Germline lookup yields CDR1 SGHVS and CDR2 FQNEAQ. The V gene end was trimmed by 2 bases and the J gene end by 4 bases; junction bases not matched to a gene: 7. The CDR3 has 16 residues. Here the CDR3 reads CASSLFSGIVYNEQFF. The CDR3 DNA is TGTGCCAGCAGCTTATTTAGCGGGATCGTATACAATGAGCAGTTCTTC.

The chain carries TRBV30 and TRBJ2-5; 8 nucleotides align to TRBD2. V was clipped by 5 bases and J by 6 bases; unmatched bases: 8. Germline lookup yields CDR1 GTSNPN and CDR2 SVGIG (reference sequence). The CDR3 extends over 13 amino acids. The CDR3 DNA reads as TGTGCCTGGCAGATCGGGGGGGCAAAGACCCAGTACTTC. It translates to CAWQIGGAKTQYF.

V usage is TRBV19 and J usage is TRBJ2-1; 14 bases line up with TRBD2. The trim removed 3 bases at V and 6 bases at J, leaving 7 bases unmatched. CDR3 length equals 17 residues. Germline V lookup: CDR1 LNHDA, CDR2 SQIVND (reference sequence). Written as DNA, the CDR3 is TGTGCCAGTAGTATGCCGGCCGGGACTAGCGGGAGCAATGAGCAGTTCTTC. Translated, it gives CASSMPAGTSGSNEQFF. Filled out from reference TRBV19 and TRBJ2-1, the complete variable domain reads DGGITQSPKYLFRKEGQNVTLSCEQNLNHDAMYWYRQDPGQGLRLIYYSQIVNDFQKGDIAEGYSVSREKKESFPLTVTSAQKNPTAFYLCASSMPAGTSGSNEQFFGPGTRLTVL.